This TCR beta chain derives from a study of blood T cell repertoires in COVID-19. Study information: COVID-19 samples, acute and convalescent, were from the United States, Italy and Spain. The analysed material was cDNA or gDNA that came from T cells, B-cell-depleted T cells, or PBMCs.

Original processing methods: Using reference gene primer amplification, nucleated cell counts were estimated. TCRdb's table, derived via immunoSEQ multiplex PCR, lists solely in-frame clones and lacks some. V, J and clone size reflect that table, while D and trimming were determined from the DNA. The repertoire has approximately 220,000 clones, 80% to 90% of them found once; the top ten carry about 4.5%. The ends were cut back, 4 bases at V and 7 bases at J, with 13 bases in the middle. Germline V gene sequence: CDR1 MNHNY, CDR2 SVGAGI (reference sequence). The CDR3 loop spans 13 amino acids. What was sequenced was peripheral blood. This clonotype originated in a woman between 65 and 79 years old with acute or convalescent COVID-19. The rearrangement joins TRBV6-6 to TRBJ1-1; the D is unclear. The CDR3 spells CASSFPDGDEAFF. In DNA, the CDR3 is TGTGCCAGCAGTTTCCCGGACGGGGATGAAGCTTTCTTT.